The present entry profiles one T cell receptor beta chain with its context. The antigen remains undetermined. This specimen comes from a study of beta chain features in type 1 diabetes. About the study: Comparable age, gender and cell yields were observed in patients relative to healthy donors.

The germline CDR1 and CDR2 sequences are SQVTM and ANQGSEA. The length of the CDR3 is 12 residues. Deletions cut 5 bases from V and 11 bases from J, with 15 bases between. Study outcomes and limitations: There was a moderate but significant shortening of TCRB CDR3s in all four CD4+ subsets of Type 1 diabetes patients. VDJ junctions sequenced from type 1 diabetes patients showed fewer insertions and more deletions. The naive, central memory and Treg TCRB repertoires looked more alike in patients than they did in healthy donors.

The study reverse transcribed the entire isolated RNA, so it sequenced expressed TCRB transcripts. It was found that naive, central memory and regulatory T cell samples averaged approximately 3.9 million reads. The repertoire was sequenced with immunoSEQ multiplex PCR; TCRdb's copy has only in-frame clones and lacks some. The sample has some 240,000 clones; roughly 16% are singletons. This sequence was found in a man aged 25 to 40 with type 1 diabetes. This chain connects TRBV29-1 to TRBJ1-4, with no clear D. The sequenced material came from naive CD4+ T cells from blood. The CDR3, as DNA: TGCAGCGTTTCACCCCCCGGAGGGAAACTGTTTTTT. This sequence encodes CSVSPPGGKLFF.